This TCR beta chain was sequenced in a study of OX40 agonist ivuxolimab in advanced cancers. At the level of the whole study: Ivuxolimab was an agonistic, fully human IgG2 monoclonal antibody directed against OX40 (CD134), a costimulatory receptor. The paper reports the monotherapy dose-escalation portion (N of about 56 patients) of the phase I ivuxolimab trial. Three dose-escalation patients achieved partial responses, one with hepatocellular carcinoma and two with cutaneous melanoma. Intravenous ivuxolimab was administered to patients every 2 weeks at six dose levels: 0.01, 0.1, 0.3, 1.5, 3 and 10 mg/kg. In the dose-escalation cohort, 82.7% of patients were male, and the mean age was about 55 years, with a range of roughly 20 to 85. Patients were allowed to have had prior anti-PD-1, anti-PD-L1 or anti-CTLA-4 therapy, and approximately 40% of the dose-escalation patients had been treated with checkpoint inhibitors. The purpose of peripheral TCRbeta sequencing was to test whether ivuxolimab changed TCR sequence diversity and led to clonal T-cell expansion. Of the 50 to 55 patients in dose escalation, 19 had hepatocellular carcinoma, some 15 had melanoma, 9 had renal cell carcinoma and 9 had head and neck cancer. Broader findings and caveats from the paper: After ivuxolimab, more expanded clones were found on average in CD8+ T cells than in CD4+ T cells. Low levels of normalized T-cell clonal expansion were also seen in some patients who did not respond. The antigen specificity of the clonally expanded peripheral T cells was not determined. In the 0.1-3.0 mg/kg groups, partial responders were among the patients with the lowest normalized peripheral clonal expansion, particularly in CD8+ T cells. At doses from 0.1 to 3.0 mg/kg, clonal expansion was seen in both CD4+ and CD8+ blood T cells between baseline and week 6.

Genomic DNA was isolated from the sorted cells so that the TCRbeta CDR3 region could be sequenced. The immunoSEQ Assay was used to sequence the TCRbeta CDR3 regions. As stored in TCRdb, this immuneACCESS dataset retains in-frame rearrangements with V and J assigned. A fraction of the clones does not appear; measured against another copy, unresolved V genes explain less than half of the discrepancy, and the remainder lacks a known reason. The sample table lists about 82,000 clones, around 84% of them with a count of one. Over 5% of the sample belongs to the ten largest clones. Patients with autoimmune disease history or receiving systemic immunosuppression were excluded from the trial. In every dose cohort, peripheral blood was drawn for TCR sequencing at baseline, cycle 4 day 1, and cycle 7 day 1. The samples were drawn from a first-in-human, open-label, multicenter phase I dose-escalation trial of ivuxolimab. Adults with locally advanced or metastatic melanoma, renal cell carcinoma, hepatocellular carcinoma or head and neck squamous cell carcinoma were enrolled in the trial. Before TCR sequencing, CD4+ T cells and CD8+ T cells from peripheral blood were sorted into separate populations.

A note on this clone: It has no known antigen specificity. Per-base qualities were not stored, and no clone one base away is much larger.

From a lookup of the germline V gene, CDR1 and CDR2 are MNHEY and SVGAGI. Trimming accounts for 7 bases at V and 1 base at J, while the number of junction bases matched to no gene is 3. CDR3 length: 13 amino acids, cysteine to phenylalanine. The sequence is cut down to CDR3 DNA, 39 bases in frame from base 1. The sequences come from CD4+ or CD8+ T cells sorted from blood, collected in a trial of the OX40 agonist ivuxolimab. The rearranged chain carries TRBV6-5 and TRBJ1-1; the junction holds 7 bases that match TRBD1. The TCR comes from an adult with an advanced solid tumor such as melanoma, head and neck, liver or kidney cancer. In nucleotides, the sequence is TGTGCCAGCATGGGACAGCCGAACACTGAAGCTTTCTTT. Protein translation: CASMGQPNTEAFF.